This T cell receptor beta chain was captured by sequencing in a study of Japanese encephalitis immunity and Zika vaccine responses (dated by TCRdb to the early 2020s). Study-level background: Included participants received three 5.0 ug doses of alum-adjuvanted ZPIV at weeks 0, 4 and 28. Approximately 12 participants were given two doses of JEV vaccine (IXIARO) 28 days apart, two to three months before the first ZPIV dose. Before ZPIV, about a dozen participants were given one dose of YFV vaccine (YF-VAX), while nine participants were flavivirus-naive. Over 5 representative participants per pre-vaccination group were picked for TCR sequencing, using samples from week 52 and from week 0, the point after pre-vaccination but before ZPIV. In addition, the TCR repertoires of a few flavivirus-naive individuals were analyzed at weeks 2, 6 and 52 after ZPIV vaccination began. The stimulations used peptide pools from ZIKV structural proteins divided into flavivirus-conserved and non-conserved sets, or JEV or YFV peptides that matched the pre-vaccination. The ZIKV peptides, 15-mers that overlapped by 11 residues, were chosen for containing NetMHCpan/NetMHCII-predicted epitopes with affinity below 50 nM. The study tested whether CD4 T cell responses to the Zika vaccine were shaped by prior Japanese encephalitis virus (JEV) or yellow fever virus (YFV) vaccination.

Library prep was done by 5' RACE. Before sequencing, TCRbeta libraries were pooled in proportion to the sorted cell numbers of each library. Total RNA was extracted from the sorted cells with RNAzol RT, and cDNA was synthesized using an oligo(dT) primer and a template-switching oligo. The TCRbeta V-CDR3-J region was amplified by PCR between a SMARTer oligo primer and a TCRbeta constant-region primer using Kapa HiFi. Illumina adaptors and sample-specific index barcodes were added in a second PCR, followed by HighPrep bead cleanup and Bioanalyzer confirmation of a band of roughly 650 bp. Libraries were sequenced on an Illumina MiSeq with 2x151 bp paired-end reads. In the source study's methods: An in-house Java program demultiplexed the reads, and MiXCR assigned TCRbeta annotations and counted clonotypes. Repertoire overlap used Morisita-Horn indices from the R package vegan, with UPGMA clustering and Circos plots of recurring clonotypes. Shannon diversity and richness were normalized to the maximum possible value based on input cell numbers, so that values between 0 and 1 were obtained. CDR3beta sequences were aligned with MUSCLE, distances computed with SeqinR, and multidimensional scaling plotted in R. TCRdb trimmed the raw reads at Q25, called clones with MiXCR and kept productive beta chains. Each record represents a unique CDR3 protein, reported with the most common genes and DNA among its rows. What appears here as the V and J calls and clone size reflects TCRdb's work, not the paper's. This sample's listing comprises more than 55 distinct CDR3 sequences.

The trim is 1 base for V and 0 bases for J, with a gap of 7 bases between the germline ends. The CDR3, cysteine through phenylalanine, is 15 amino acids long. Only CDR3 DNA is held: 45 bases, read in frame from base 1. According to the germline V gene, CDR1 reads LGHNA and CDR2 reads YSLEER. This clonotype is deemed large (0.1 to 1%). Qualities for individual bases were not recorded, and no much larger clone is one base off. The paper's findings and limits, for the study overall: CD8 T cell responses to ZIKV peptide pools were of very low magnitude and seen in only a few individuals. Because there were not enough samples, the peptide pools could not be deconvoluted, which meant the specific peptides behind the cross-reactive responses went unidentified. The analysis was restricted to a subset of trial participants with three doses and adequate samples, and the entire vaccinated cohort was not analyzed. In JEV-pre-vaccinated donors, the repertoire richness of CD4 T cells responding to conserved ZIKV epitopes decreased significantly after ZPIV. Samples clustered by participant with no similarity between individuals, suggesting no public TCRs were detected. Higher repertoire similarity across time-points and stimulations was observed in JEV-pre-vaccinated donors than in YFV-pre-vaccinated donors, indicating that more clonotypes were common to ZIKV and JEV stimulation.

PBMCs were labeled with CellTrace CFSE and were cultured for 5 to 7 days in RPMI containing approximately 7.2% human serum plus peptide pools at around 1 ug/mL each. Unfixed proliferating CD4 T cells were sorted on a BD FACSAria as live CD56-CD19-CD16-CD3+CD4+ CFSE-low cells. The enrolled adults were healthy and tested seronegative for ZIKV, JEV, YFV, DENV and WNV on microneutralization screening. The samples were drawn from a phase 1 trial of an alum-adjuvanted Zika purified-inactivated virus (ZPIV) vaccine that was randomized, double-blinded and placebo-controlled. Peripheral blood mononuclear cells were isolated by standard procedure and were kept frozen in liquid nitrogen until use.

The sequence was collected from an adult man who received an inactivated Zika virus vaccine. Sequenced material: antigen-activated CD4+ T cells from blood, cultured, taken during a Zika inactivated vaccine study. The chain was built from TRBV4-3 and TRBJ1-3; no D gene can be assigned with confidence. The nucleotide sequence is TGCGCCAGCAGCCAAGTAGGCGCCTCTGGAAACACCATATATTTT. Its translation reads: CASSQVGASGNTIYF.